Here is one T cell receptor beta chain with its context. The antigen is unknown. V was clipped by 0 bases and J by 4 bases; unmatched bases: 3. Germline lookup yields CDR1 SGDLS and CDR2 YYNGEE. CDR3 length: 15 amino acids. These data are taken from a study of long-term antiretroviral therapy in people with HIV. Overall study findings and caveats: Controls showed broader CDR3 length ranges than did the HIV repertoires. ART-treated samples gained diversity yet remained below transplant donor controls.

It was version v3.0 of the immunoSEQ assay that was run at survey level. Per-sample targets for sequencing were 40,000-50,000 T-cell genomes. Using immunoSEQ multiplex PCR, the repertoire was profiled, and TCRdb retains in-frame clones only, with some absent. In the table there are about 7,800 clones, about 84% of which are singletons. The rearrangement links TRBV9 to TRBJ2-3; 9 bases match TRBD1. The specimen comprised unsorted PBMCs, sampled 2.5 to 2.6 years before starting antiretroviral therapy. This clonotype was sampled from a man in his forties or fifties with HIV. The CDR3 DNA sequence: TGTGCCAGCAGCGTAGAACAGGGGGCGGCAGATACGCAGTATTTT. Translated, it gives CASSVEQGAADTQYF.